The 20 T cell receptor beta chains given below trace back to one sample, sequenced in a study of human T cells and chemical hapten exposure. Time point denoted: patch test 1, 2 weeks after DPC sensitization. Stated treatment: therapeutic diphenylcyclopropenone sensitization with weekly scalp DPC. TCRdb ran MiXCR on the RACE reads and lists one entry per CDR3 protein. Here the sample spans just under 350,000 distinct CDR3 sequences, approximately 6.3% being singletons. The starting material was whole blood, obtained in connection with sensitization to the hapten diphenylcyclopropenone (DPC). These receptors all come from a woman between 18 and 29 years old with alopecia areata. Some clones in this sample may be carry-over from other donors' samples.

This chain uses TRBV4-3 with TRBJ1-1; D gene ambiguous. Germline loops: CDR1 LGHNA, CDR2 YSLEER. This CDR3 region has 15 residues. Trimming left V 2 bases short and J 0 bases short, with 10 bases between. CDR3 nucleotide sequence: TGCGCCAGCAGCCAAAGGGCTGTTTTGAACACTGAAGCTTTCTTT. Encoded protein: CASSQRAVLNTEAFF.

The J gene is TRBJ1-5, the V gene TRBV28; 10 bases line up with TRBD1. With 7 bases clipped from V and 4 bases from J, the junction kept 16 bases outside the gene matches. The CDR3 is made up of 18 amino acids. Germline-derived CDR1 and CDR2 are MDHEN and SYDVKM. The CDR3 spells CASNPRRQGARPNQPQHF. Here the CDR3 DNA reads TGTGCCAGCAATCCACGTAGACAGGGGGCCCGCCCTAATCAGCCCCAGCATTTT. Using reference TRBV28 and TRBJ1-5 for the parts outside the CDR3, the full variable domain is DVKVTQSSRYLVKRTGEKVFLECVQDMDHENMFWYRQDPGLGLRLIYFSYDVKMKEKGDIPEGYSVSREKKERFSLILESASTNQTSMYLCASNPRRQGARPNQPQHFGDGTRLSIL.

This clonotype appeared many times. CDR3 sequence reads: CASSPQRSLTDTQYF. In DNA form, the CDR3 reads TGTGCCAGCAGCCCCCAGCGGTCTCTTACAGATACGCAGTATTTT. V gene TRBV7-2 combines with J gene TRBJ2-3; D perhaps matches TRBD2 (5 bases). Germline V gene data show CDR1 as SGHTA and CDR2 as FQGNSA. This CDR3 spans 15 amino acids. V lost 5 bases, J lost 3 bases, and 15 bases lay in between.

This clonotype was seen ten or more times. The chain has TRBV6-2 or TRBV6-3 and TRBJ2-4; 9 bases map to TRBD1. The CDR3 is 17 amino acids. Unmatched junction bases numbered 10, after V lost 6 bases and J lost 1 base. The germline V gene encodes CDR1 MNHEY and CDR2 SVGEGT. In DNA form, the CDR3 reads TGTGCCAGCAGCAAGGGACAGGGTATTTTGGCCAAAAACATTCAGTACTTC. Protein: CASSKGQGILAKNIQYF.

This clonotype occurred a few times. This chain links TRBV20-1 with TRBJ2-7; D might be TRBD2 (6 bases). Germline CDR1 reads DFQATT; CDR2 reads SNEGSKA (reference sequence). Trimming shortened V by 0 bases and J by 3 bases, and 15 bases separated the two germline ends. This CDR3 is 15 amino acids long. DNA for the CDR3: TGCAGTGCTAGAGATACGGGGGTTAATAGCTACGAGCAGTACTTC. Residues: CSARDTGVNSYEQYF.

The J gene is TRBJ1-1, the V gene TRBV6-5; no clear D. V was trimmed by 1 base and J by 1 base, leaving 4 bases between them. CDR3 length equals 13 residues. CDR1 is MNHEY, CDR2 SVGAGI, per germline. CDR3 nucleotides: TGTGCCAGCAGTTACTATGGGAACACTGAAGCTTTCTTT. Translated: CASSYYGNTEAFF.

The rearrangement uses TRBV6-5 and TRBJ1-2; 8 bases match TRBD1. Germline V gives CDR1 MNHEY, CDR2 SVGAGI. The CDR3 sequence is 14 residues long. Trimming at V came to 6 bases and at J to 0 bases, leaving 3 bases not matched to a gene. The CDR3 region is CASSYRGTNYGYTF. CDR3 sequence (DNA): TGTGCCAGCAGCTACAGGGGGACTAACTATGGCTACACCTTC.

This clonotype has just a few counts. The chain employs TRBV15 and TRBJ2-1; TRBD2 aligns across 9 bases. The J segment lost 4 bases and the V segment lost 5 bases, leaving 15 bases of the junction unmatched. This CDR3 is 18 amino acids long. CDR1 and CDR2 (germline): LNHNV, YYDKDF (reference sequence). The CDR3 region is CATSPGGSGGPSYNEQFF. The DNA of the CDR3 is TGTGCCACCAGCCCCGGGGGTAGCGGGGGCCCAAGTTACAATGAGCAGTTCTTC.

The table lists this clonotype with a few counts. The genes are TRBV6-6 and TRBJ1-2; no clear D gene. Per germline, CDR1 MNHNY and CDR2 SVGAGI (reference sequence). The CDR3 consists of 12 residues. V lost 8 bases and J 1 base, leaving 8 bases between the germline ends. The CDR3 loop is CASGGINYGYTF. The CDR3 DNA follows: TGTGCCAGCGGAGGGATTAACTATGGCTACACCTTC.

This clonotype was picked up a small number of times. The gene calls are TRBV3-1 and TRBJ1-3; D is unresolved. Germline assignment: CDR1 LGHDT and CDR2 YNNKEL (reference sequence). The CDR3 runs 16 residues. Trimming removed 0 bases from V and 0 bases from J, with 9 bases in between. DNA of the CDR3: TGTGCCAGCAGCCAAGAGGGAAGTTTCTCTGGAAACACCATATATTTT. Translating gives CASSQEGSFSGNTIYF. The variable domain in full, completed from reference TRBV3-1 and TRBJ1-3, reads DTAVSQTPKYLVTQMGNDKSIKCEQNLGHDTMYWYKQDSKKFLKIMFSYNNKELIINETVPNRFSPKSPDKAHLNLHINSLELGDSAVYFCASSQEGSFSGNTIYFGEGSWLTVV.

This clonotype came up once. This chain uses TRBV2 with TRBJ1-6; D is unclear. CDR1 is SNHLY and CDR2 is FYNNEI in the germline V gene. The V gene lost 1 base and the J gene lost 0 bases, with 10 bases spanning the gap. The CDR3 sequence is 17 residues long. The CDR3 sequence is CASSEGGSSSYNSPLHF. CDR3 DNA: TGTGCCAGCAGTGAAGGGGGATCGAGCTCCTATAATTCACCCCTCCACTTT.

V and J are TRBV11-2 and TRBJ1-2, with D unresolved. The CDR3 spans 14 residues. V lost 5 bases and J lost 7, with 17 bases in between. CDR1 is SGHAT and CDR2 is FQNNGV in the germline V gene. The CDR3 coding sequence is TGTGCCAGCAGCCCTACAATTAACCCGGGTGGCTACACCTTC. Amino acids: CASSPTINPGGYTF.

In this sample, this clonotype turned up many times. The CDR3 coding sequence is TGCGCCAGCAGCCAAGCCCAGGGGGACTCCTACAATGAGCAGTTCTTC. Translating it yields CASSQAQGDSYNEQFF. The V and J genes are TRBV4-3 and TRBJ2-1; 7 positions match TRBD1. V was pared by 1 base and J by 0 bases, with 3 bases of the junction left unmatched. Germline CDR1 is LGHNA and CDR2 is YSLEER. CDR3 length: 16 amino acids.

This chain uses TRBV12-3 or TRBV12-4 with TRBJ1-2; D is undetermined. The CDR3 has 12 amino acids. V was cut by 4 bases and J by 4 bases, with 7 bases left in between. CDR3 loop: CASSSSPYGYTF. The CDR3 nucleotides are TGTGCCAGCAGTTCTAGTCCCTATGGCTACACCTTC.

This clonotype was picked up a small number of times. This chain uses TRBV20-1 with TRBJ2-3; D perhaps matches TRBD2 (5 bases). The germline CDR1 and CDR2 sequences are DFQATT and SNEGSKA (reference sequence). This CDR3 spans 15 amino acids. The V and J ends lost 5 bases and 3 bases respectively, with 18 bases between them. The CDR3 loop reads CSALLGEKGTDTQYF. DNA of the CDR3: TGCAGTGCTTTGCTCGGGGAAAAGGGTACAGATACGCAGTATTTT.

The rearrangement uses TRBV2 and TRBJ1-1; D gene uncertain. Per germline, CDR1 SNHLY and CDR2 FYNNEI. The length of the CDR3 is 13 residues. V lost 1 base and J 3 bases, leaving 6 bases between the germline ends. CDR3 amino acids: CASSEVTYTEAFF. Written as DNA, the CDR3 is TGTGCCAGCAGTGAAGTTACATACACTGAAGCTTTCTTT.

The gene calls are TRBV24-1 and TRBJ2-3; D is ambiguous. The CDR3 consists of 15 residues. Germline V gene data show CDR1 as KGHDR and CDR2 as SFDVKD. V lost 5 bases, J lost 6 bases, and 17 bases lay in between. CDR3 sequence reads: CATSADQGSLDTQYF. The CDR3 DNA is TGTGCCACCAGTGCAGATCAAGGCTCCCTGGATACGCAGTATTTT.

The rearrangement links TRBV12-5 to TRBJ1-2, with unresolved D. V shed 6 bases and J shed 0 bases, with 5 bases lying between them. Germline V gene sequence: CDR1 LGHNT, CDR2 FRNRAP. CDR3 length: 12 residues. The CDR3 sequence is CASGASNYGYTF. In nucleotides, the CDR3 is TGTGCTAGTGGGGCCTCTAACTATGGCTACACCTTC.

This clonotype was seen repeatedly, ten times or more. This chain links TRBV24-1 with TRBJ2-5, with 8 bases identical to TRBD1. Germline V gene data show CDR1 as KGHDR and CDR2 as SFDVKD. The CDR3 totals 18 residues. The V and J ends lost 1 base and 5 bases, in that order; junction bases with no gene match: 14. CDR3 bases: TGTGCCACCAGTGATTTCCCCAATACGGACAGGGTCGGGGAGACCCAGTACTTC. Protein sequence: CATSDFPNTDRVGETQYF.

The chain carries TRBV5-5 and TRBJ1-6; 8 nucleotides align to TRBD1. CDR3 size: 18 residues. Trimming cost V 0 bases and J 4 bases; bases outside gene matches: 9. Germline values: CDR1 SGHKS, CDR2 YYEKEE (reference sequence). CDR3 amino acids: CASSLGQGASIYNSPLHF. CDR3 coding DNA: TGTGCCAGCAGCTTGGGGCAGGGGGCATCGATATATAATTCACCCCTCCACTTT.